The rows below give T cell receptor beta chains drawn from one sample of a study of T cell changes during pregnancy in multiple sclerosis. Generated by immunoSEQ multiplex PCR, the TCRdb table keeps only in-frame clones and is missing some. The table includes some 60,000 clones, around nine tenths detected once. The sequenced sample was peripheral blood, obtained in the third trimester of pregnancy. These receptor sequences come from a female donor in good health, enrolled as a control in a pregnancy study. Both conserved end residues are part of each CDR3. D genes are given only for firm matches. Expanded clones are given a class, and other clones once, few, many or no size at all.

d_gene	abundance	v_gene	len	j_gene	CDR3aa	CDR3nt
NA	few	TRBV9	13	TRBJ2-1	CASSRVGRNEQFF	TGTGCCTCCTCCAGGGTAGGAAGGAATGAGCAGTTCTTC
NA	NA	TRBV7-2	13	TRBJ1-2	CASSLYRDNGYTF	TGTGCCAGCAGCTTATACAGGGACAATGGCTACACCTTC
TRBD2	NA	TRBV6-6	13	TRBJ2-5	CASRGGGQETQYF	TGTGCCAGCAGGGGCGGGGGCCAAGAGACCCAGTACTTC
TRBD2	NA	TRBV19	16	TRBJ2-3	CASSSPGTSGVATQYF	TGTGCCAGTAGTAGTCCCGGGACTAGCGGGGTGGCTACGCAGTATTTT
NA	NA	TRBV7-9	15	TRBJ1-3	CASSLRGAAGNTIYF	TGTGCCAGCAGCTTAAGGGGTGCGGCAGGAAACACCATATATTTT
TRBD2	NA	TRBV27	15	TRBJ2-1	CASGMSGSSYNEQFF	TGTGCCAGCGGAATGAGCGGGAGCTCCTACAATGAGCAGTTCTTC
TRBD2	few	TRBV9	14	TRBJ2-5	CASSMWLAGETQYF	TGTGCCAGCAGTATGTGGCTAGCGGGAGAGACCCAGTACTTC
TRBD2	NA	TRBV7-8	15	TRBJ2-3	CASSPSGISTDTQYF	TGTGCCAGCAGCCCTAGCGGGATAAGCACAGATACGCAGTATTTT
NA	NA	TRBV21-1	15	TRBJ2-7	CASTTTSGGSYEQYF	TGTGCCAGCACCACGACTAGCGGGGGGTCCTACGAGCAGTACTTC
NA	NA	TRBV6-4	15	TRBJ2-3	CASSDGGGTADTQYF	TGTGCCAGCAGTGACGGAGGCGGGACCGCAGATACGCAGTATTTT
NA	NA	TRBV28	13	TRBJ1-2	CASSGGLNYGYTF	TGTGCCAGCAGTGGAGGCCTAAACTATGGCTACACCTTC
NA	NA	TRBV7-9	14	TRBJ2-7	CASSLGTDADEQYF	TGTGCCAGCAGCTTAGGGACAGATGCGGACGAGCAGTACTTC
TRBD2	NA	TRBV4-3	21	TRBJ2-1	CASSQDLRRGTSRLSYNEQFF	TGCGCCAGCAGCCAAGACCTGCGTAGGGGGACTAGCCGACTCTCCTACAATGAGCAGTTCTTC
NA	NA	TRBV27	15	TRBJ2-4	CASSLSTGSKNIQYF	TGTGCCAGCAGTTTATCCACAGGTAGCAAAAACATTCAGTACTTC
TRBD1	NA	TRBV9	12	TRBJ2-1	CASDRGYNEQFF	TGTGCCAGTGACAGGGGTTACAATGAGCAGTTCTTC
NA	NA	TRBV11-2	13	TRBJ2-5	CASSLGSRETQYF	TGTGCCAGCAGCTTAGGCAGTCGTGAGACCCAGTACTTC
TRBD2	NA	TRBV7-3	15	TRBJ2-7	CASSLGAGVSYEQYF	TGTGCCAGCAGCTTAGGGGCGGGAGTGTCCTACGAGCAGTACTTC
NA	NA	TRBV7-9	13	TRBJ2-1	CASSSDSTNEQFF	TGTGCCAGCAGCTCCGACTCTACAAATGAGCAGTTCTTC
TRBD2	once	TRBV28	15	TRBJ2-1	CASSLPAGGRNEQFF	TGTGCCAGCAGTTTACCAGCGGGAGGGCGCAATGAGCAGTTCTTC